The TCR beta chain described here comes from a study of response to subunit inactivated influenza vaccine. Germline V lookup: CDR1 MNHEY, CDR2 SMNVEV (reference sequence). V was trimmed by 2 bases and J by 1 base, leaving 12 bases between them. This CDR3 comprises 15 residues. TCRdb re-analysed the RT-PCR reads in MiXCR, keeping a single row per CDR3 protein. The table lists just over 300,000 distinct CDR3 sequences, about a fifth of them singletons. The sequencing here drew on PBMCs from blood, taken about 20 months after vaccination. J is TRBJ2-7 and V is TRBV27; no firm D call. This receptor was taken from a man between 50 and 75 years old who received an inactivated influenza vaccine. The CDR3: CASSLTFAVSYEQYF. The CDR3 coding sequence is TGTGCCAGCAGTTTAACTTTTGCGGTTTCCTACGAGCAGTACTTC.